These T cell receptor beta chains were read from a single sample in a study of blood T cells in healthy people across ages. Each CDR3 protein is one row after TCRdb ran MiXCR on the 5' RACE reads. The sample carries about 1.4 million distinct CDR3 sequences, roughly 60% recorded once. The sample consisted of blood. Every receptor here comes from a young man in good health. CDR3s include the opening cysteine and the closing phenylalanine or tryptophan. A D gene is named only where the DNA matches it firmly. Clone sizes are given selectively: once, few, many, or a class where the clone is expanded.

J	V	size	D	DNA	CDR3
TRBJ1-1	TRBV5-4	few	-	TGTGCCAGCAGCTTACGGCCGAACACTGAAGCTTTCTTT	CASSLRPNTEAFF
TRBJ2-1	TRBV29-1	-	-	TGCAGCGTTGACCGAATAGGCCTCAGGAATGAGCAGTTCTTC	CSVDRIGLRNEQFF
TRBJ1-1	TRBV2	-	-	TGTGCCAGCAGTGAAGCCGGCAGGGAAACGAAAAACACTGAAGCTTTCTTT	CASSEAGRETKNTEAFF
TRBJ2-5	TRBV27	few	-	TGTGCCAGCAGCTGGGGACAGACCCAGTACTTC	CASSWGQTQYF
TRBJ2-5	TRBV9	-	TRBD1	TGTGCCAGCAGCGTAAGCTCACAGGGGGCCGGGGAGACCCAGTACTTC	CASSVSSQGAGETQYF
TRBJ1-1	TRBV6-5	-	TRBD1	TGTGCCAGCAGTGGACGGACAGGGAACACTGAAGCTTTCTTT	CASSGRTGNTEAFF
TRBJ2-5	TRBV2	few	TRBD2	TGTGCCAGCAGTACGACTAGCGGGGGAGCGTACCAAGAGACCCAGTACTTC	CASSTTSGGAYQETQYF
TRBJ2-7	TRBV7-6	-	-	TGTGCCAGCAGCTTGGCCCTTGTAGGACAACTCTACGAGCAGTACTTC	CASSLALVGQLYEQYF
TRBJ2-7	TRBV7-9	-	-	TGTGCCAGCAGACCGGTCCACTCCTACGAGCAGTACTTC	CASRPVHSYEQYF
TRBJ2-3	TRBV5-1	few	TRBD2	TGCGCCAGCAGCTTGACACCCGGGACTAGTTCTCTCACAGATACGCAGTATTTT	CASSLTPGTSSLTDTQYF
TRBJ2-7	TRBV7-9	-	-	TGTGCCAGCAGCGCAGACAGACCCTACGAGCAGTACTTC	CASSADRPYEQYF
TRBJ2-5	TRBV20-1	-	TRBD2	TGCAGTCTAGCGGGGGTTGAGCAGTACTTC	CSLAGVEQYF
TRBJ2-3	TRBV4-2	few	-	TGTGCCAGCAGCCATGGAGGGCGGGATGCCGATACGCAGTATTTT	CASSHGGRDADTQYF
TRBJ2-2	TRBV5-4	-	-	TGTGCCAGCAGCGAAGTAGGGGACACCGGGGAGCTGTTTTTT	CASSEVGDTGELFF
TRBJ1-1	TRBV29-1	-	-	TGCAGCGTTGTTAGGGTAGTGAACACTGAAGCTTTCTTT	CSVVRVVNTEAFF
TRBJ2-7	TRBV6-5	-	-	TGTGCCAGCAGCCCCTTAGGCGGGATACCTTACGAGCAGTACTTC	CASSPLGGIPYEQYF
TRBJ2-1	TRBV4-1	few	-	TGCGCCAGCAGCCCTCTGGTGGACCTCAATGAGCAGTTCTTC	CASSPLVDLNEQFF
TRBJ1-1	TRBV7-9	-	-	TGTGCCAGCAGGCTGGGGGAGGGGGAAGCTTTCTTT	CASRLGEGEAFF